This T cell receptor (beta chain) stems from a study of blood T cell repertoires in COVID-19. Study at large: Samples taken during acute and convalescent COVID-19 were collected in the United States, Italy and Spain. The analysed material was cDNA or gDNA that came from T cells, B-cell-depleted T cells, or PBMCs.

Original data processing: Cell counts per sample came from amplifying reference gene primers. Repertoires were generated with immunoSEQ multiplex PCR, while TCRdb's copy carries only in-frame clones and drops some. The DNA was the basis for D and trimming; V, J and clone size are from that table. This table holds approximately 290,000 clones, more than 65% found once. During active infection, Seattle patients enrolled and were then monitored through disease. The germline gives CDR1 MNHNS, CDR2 SASEGT. V was cut by 4 bases and J by 0 bases, with 14 bases left in between. This CDR3 has 16 residues. This clone was seen a single time.

The sequenced material came from peripheral blood. This TCR was sampled from a person aged 65-85 years with COVID-19, enrolled during active disease. The rearrangement joins TRBV6-1 to TRBJ2-3, with D possibly being TRBD2 (6 bases). The CDR3 DNA follows: TGTGCCAGCAGTGGTTTCGGGGAGGCGAGCACAGATACGCAGTATTTT. Its translation: CASSGFGEASTDTQYF.